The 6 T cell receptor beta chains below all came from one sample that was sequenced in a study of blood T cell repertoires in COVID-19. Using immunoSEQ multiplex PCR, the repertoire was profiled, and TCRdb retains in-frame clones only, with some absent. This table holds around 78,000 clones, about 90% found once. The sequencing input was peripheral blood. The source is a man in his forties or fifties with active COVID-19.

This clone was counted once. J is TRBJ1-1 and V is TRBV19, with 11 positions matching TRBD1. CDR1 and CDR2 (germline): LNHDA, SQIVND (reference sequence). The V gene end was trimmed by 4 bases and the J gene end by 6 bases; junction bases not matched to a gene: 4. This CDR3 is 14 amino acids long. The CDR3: CASSRGQGVPEAFF. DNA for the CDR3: TGTGCCAGTAGTAGGGGACAGGGGGTCCCTGAAGCTTTCTTT.

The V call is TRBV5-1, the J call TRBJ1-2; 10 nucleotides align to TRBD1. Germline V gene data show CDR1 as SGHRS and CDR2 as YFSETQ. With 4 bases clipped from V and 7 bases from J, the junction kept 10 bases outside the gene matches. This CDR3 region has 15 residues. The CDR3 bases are TGCGCCAGCAGCAACCCCGGCGACAGGGGGCTTGGCTACACCTTC. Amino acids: CASSNPGDRGLGYTF.

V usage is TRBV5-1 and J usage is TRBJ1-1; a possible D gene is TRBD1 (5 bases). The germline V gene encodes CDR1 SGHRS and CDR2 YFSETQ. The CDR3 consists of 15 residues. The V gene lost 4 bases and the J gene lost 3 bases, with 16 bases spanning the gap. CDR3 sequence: CASSPRQRADTEAFF. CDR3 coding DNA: TGCGCCAGCAGCCCACGACAGCGGGCGGACACTGAAGCTTTCTTT.

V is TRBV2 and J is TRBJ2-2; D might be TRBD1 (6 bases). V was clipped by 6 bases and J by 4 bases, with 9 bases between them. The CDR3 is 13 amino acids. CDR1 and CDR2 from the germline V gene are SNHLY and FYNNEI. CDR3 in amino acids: CASRTGSTGELFF. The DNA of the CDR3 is TGTGCCAGCAGGACAGGATCCACCGGGGAGCTGTTTTTT.

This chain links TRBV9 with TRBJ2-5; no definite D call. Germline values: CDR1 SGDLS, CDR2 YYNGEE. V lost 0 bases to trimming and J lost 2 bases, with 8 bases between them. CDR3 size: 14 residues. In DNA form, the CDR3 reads TGTGCCAGCAGCGTAGGGGCAGGACAAGAGACCCAGTACTTC. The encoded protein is CASSVGAGQETQYF.

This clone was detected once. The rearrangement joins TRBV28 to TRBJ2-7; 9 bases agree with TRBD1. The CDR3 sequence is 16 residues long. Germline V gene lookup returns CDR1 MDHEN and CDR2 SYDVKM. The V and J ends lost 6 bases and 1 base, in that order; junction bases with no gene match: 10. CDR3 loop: CASRTGGGLSSYEQYF. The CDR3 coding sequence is TGTGCCAGCAGGACAGGGGGGGGGTTAAGTTCCTACGAGCAGTACTTC.